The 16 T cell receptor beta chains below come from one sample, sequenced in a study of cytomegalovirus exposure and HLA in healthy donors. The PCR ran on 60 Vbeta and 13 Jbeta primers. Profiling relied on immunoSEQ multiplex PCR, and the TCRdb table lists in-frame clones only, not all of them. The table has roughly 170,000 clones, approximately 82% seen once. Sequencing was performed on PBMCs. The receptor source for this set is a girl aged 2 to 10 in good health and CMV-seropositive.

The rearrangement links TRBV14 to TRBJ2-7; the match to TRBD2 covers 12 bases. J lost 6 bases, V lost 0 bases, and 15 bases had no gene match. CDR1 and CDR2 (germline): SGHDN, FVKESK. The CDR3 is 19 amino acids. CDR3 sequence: CASSQEALAGGLPFREQYF. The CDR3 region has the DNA TGTGCCAGCAGCCAAGAGGCGCTAGCGGGAGGGCTGCCGTTCCGCGAGCAGTACTTC.

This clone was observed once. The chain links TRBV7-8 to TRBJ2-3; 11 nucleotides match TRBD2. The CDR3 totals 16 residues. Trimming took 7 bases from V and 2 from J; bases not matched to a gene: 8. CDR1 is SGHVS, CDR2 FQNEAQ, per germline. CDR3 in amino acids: CASIPGTSGYTDTQYF. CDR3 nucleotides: TGTGCCAGCATCCCTGGGACTAGCGGTTACACAGATACGCAGTATTTT.

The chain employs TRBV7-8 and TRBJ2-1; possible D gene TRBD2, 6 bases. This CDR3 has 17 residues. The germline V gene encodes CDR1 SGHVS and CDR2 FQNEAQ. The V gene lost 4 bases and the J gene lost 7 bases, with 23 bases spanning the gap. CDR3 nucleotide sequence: TGTGCCAGCAGCTCTATATCCGCGGAGGGGCCGCGGAATGAGCAGTTCTTC. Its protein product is CASSSISAEGPRNEQFF. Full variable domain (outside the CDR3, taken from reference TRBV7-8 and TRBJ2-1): GAGVSQSPRYKVAKRGQDVALRCDPISGHVSLFWYQQALGQGPEFLTYFQNEAQLDKSGLPSDRFFAERPEGSVSTLKIQRTQQEDSAVYLCASSSISAEGPRNEQFFGPGTRLTVL.

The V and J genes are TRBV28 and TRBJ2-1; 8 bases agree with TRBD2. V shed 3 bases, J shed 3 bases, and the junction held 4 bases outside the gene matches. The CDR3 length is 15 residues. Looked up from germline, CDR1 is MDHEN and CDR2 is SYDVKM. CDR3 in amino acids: CASSFAGGFYNEQFF. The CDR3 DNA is TGTGCCAGCAGTTTTGCGGGAGGTTTCTACAATGAGCAGTTCTTC.

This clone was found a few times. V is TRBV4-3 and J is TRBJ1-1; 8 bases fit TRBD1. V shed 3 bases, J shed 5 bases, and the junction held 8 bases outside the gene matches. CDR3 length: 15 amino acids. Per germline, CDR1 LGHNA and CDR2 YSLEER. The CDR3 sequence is CASSQGDRGSTEAFF. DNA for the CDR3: TGCGCCAGCAGCCAGGGCGACAGGGGTTCTACTGAAGCTTTCTTT.

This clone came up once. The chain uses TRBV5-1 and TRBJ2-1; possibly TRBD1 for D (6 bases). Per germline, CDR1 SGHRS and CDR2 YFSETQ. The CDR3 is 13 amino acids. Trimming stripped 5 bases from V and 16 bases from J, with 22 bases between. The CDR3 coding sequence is TGCGCCAGCAGGGTCTCAGGGGACACCCTCCCATTCTTC. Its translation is CASRVSGDTLPFF.

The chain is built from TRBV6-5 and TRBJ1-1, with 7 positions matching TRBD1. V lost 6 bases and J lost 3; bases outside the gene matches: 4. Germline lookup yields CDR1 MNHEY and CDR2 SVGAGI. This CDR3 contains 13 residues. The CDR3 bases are TGTGCCAGCAGCAGGGGGACCTACACTGAAGCTTTCTTT. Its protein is CASSRGTYTEAFF.

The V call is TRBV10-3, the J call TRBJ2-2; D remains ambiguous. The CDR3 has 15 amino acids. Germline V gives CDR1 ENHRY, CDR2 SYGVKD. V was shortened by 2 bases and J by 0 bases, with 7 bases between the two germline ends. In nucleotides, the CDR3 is TGTGCCATCAGTGAGAATCAGGCGAACACCGGGGAGCTGTTTTTT. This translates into CAISENQANTGELFF.

This CDR3 reads CASRRDTYEQYF. The CDR3 DNA reads TGTGCCAGCAGACGGGACACCTACGAGCAGTACTTC. V is TRBV28 and J is TRBJ2-7; D is perhaps TRBD1 (6 bases). Per germline, CDR1 MDHEN and CDR2 SYDVKM. CDR3 length: 12 residues. Trimming took off 6 bases at V and 2 bases at J, with 8 bases between the two ends.

CDR3 DNA: TGCGCCAGCAGCGGCCAGCCGCCAGGGGATGAGCAGTTCTTC. It yields the protein CASSGQPPGDEQFF. This chain joins TRBV5-1 and TRBJ2-1; a possible D gene is TRBD1 (6 bases). Germline CDR1 SGHRS, CDR2 YFSETQ. This CDR3 has 14 amino acids. V was trimmed by 4 bases and J by 8 bases, leaving 16 bases between them.

This CDR3 reads CASMTTSGNTDTQYF. As DNA, the CDR3 is TGTGCCAGCATGACGACTAGCGGGAACACAGATACGCAGTATTTT. V usage is TRBV7-9 and J usage is TRBJ2-3; 11 bases map to TRBD2. The CDR3 runs 15 residues. V gave up 7 bases and J gave up 2 bases; unmatched junction bases: 5. The germline V gene has CDR1 SEHNR and CDR2 FQNEAQ (reference sequence).

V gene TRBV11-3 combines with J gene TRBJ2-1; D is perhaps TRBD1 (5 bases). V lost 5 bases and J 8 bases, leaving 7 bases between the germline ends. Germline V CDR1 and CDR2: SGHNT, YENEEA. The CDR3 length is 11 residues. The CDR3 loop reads CASSGAYEQFF. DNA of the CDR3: TGTGCCAGCAGCGGGGCTTATGAGCAGTTCTTC.

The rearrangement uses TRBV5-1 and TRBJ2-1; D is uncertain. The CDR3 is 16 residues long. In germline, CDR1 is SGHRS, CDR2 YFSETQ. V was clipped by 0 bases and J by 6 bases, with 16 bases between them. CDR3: CASSLVGAEYANEQFF. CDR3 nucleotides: TGCGCCAGCAGCTTGGTAGGTGCGGAGTACGCCAATGAGCAGTTCTTC.

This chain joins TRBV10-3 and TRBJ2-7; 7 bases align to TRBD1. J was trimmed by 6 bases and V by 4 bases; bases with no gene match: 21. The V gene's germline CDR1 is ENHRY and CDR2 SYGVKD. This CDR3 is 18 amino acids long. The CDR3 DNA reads TGTGCCATCAGTGTATCCGGAACAGGGGCCCTCCAAATGGGCGAGCAGTACTTC. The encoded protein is CAISVSGTGALQMGEQYF.

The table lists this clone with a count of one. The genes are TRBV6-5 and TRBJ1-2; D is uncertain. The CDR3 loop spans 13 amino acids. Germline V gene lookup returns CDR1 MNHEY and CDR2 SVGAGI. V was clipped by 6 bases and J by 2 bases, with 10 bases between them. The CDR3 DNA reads TGTGCCAGCAGATTAGACGGGAACTATGGCTACACCTTC. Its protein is CASRLDGNYGYTF.

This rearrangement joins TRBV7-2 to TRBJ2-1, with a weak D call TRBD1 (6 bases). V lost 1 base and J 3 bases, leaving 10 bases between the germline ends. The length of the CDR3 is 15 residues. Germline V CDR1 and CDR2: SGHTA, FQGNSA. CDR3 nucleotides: TGTGCCAGCAGCTTAGTGACGGACAGCTACAATGAGCAGTTCTTC. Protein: CASSLVTDSYNEQFF.